This TCR beta chain derives from a study of blood T cell repertoires in COVID-19. Assay used: immunoSEQ multiplex PCR; TCRdb lists only in-frame clones, some missing. The table shows fewer than 300,000 clones, with 85% to 90% occurring only once. The participants were between about 18 and 90 years old and came from under 25 US areas. The sequencing sample was made of PBMCs or T cells enriched from blood (not recorded which). The sequence came from a man in his late teens or twenties who had recovered from COVID-19.

The CDR3 here is CAGQGARVTGELFF. The CDR3 DNA reads TGTGCTGGACAGGGGGCGAGGGTCACCGGGGAGCTGTTTTTT. The chain employs TRBV30 and TRBJ2-2; 11 bases are a match to TRBD1. The CDR3 is made up of 14 amino acids. Per germline, CDR1 GTSNPN and CDR2 SVGIG (reference sequence).